A single sample is the source of the 29 T cell receptor beta chains below, sequenced in a study of blood T cell repertoires in COVID-19. Assay: immunoSEQ multiplex PCR; the TCRdb copy retains only in-frame clones and omits some. The repertoire has about 190,000 clones, around 87% of them found once; the top ten carry less than 3.5%. Sequencing was performed on peripheral blood. Receptors originate from a woman between 25 and 40 years old with active or convalescent COVID-19.

The gene calls are TRBV10-3 and TRBJ1-1; no reliable D call. The germline V and J ends were trimmed by 5 bases and 5 bases, with 18 bases remaining between them. Per germline, CDR1 ENHRY and CDR2 SYGVKD. The CDR3 is 15 residues long. In DNA form, the CDR3 reads TGTGCCATCAGTATTGCTGGGGAGGGCGGAACTGAAGCTTTCTTT. The encoded protein is CAISIAGEGGTEAFF.

V is TRBV3-1 (or the pseudogene TRBV3-2) and J is TRBJ1-6; D is unclear. The germline CDR1 and CDR2 sequences are LGHDT and YNNKEL (reference sequence). With 5 bases removed from V and 14 bases from J, the gap between germline ends came to 13 bases. The CDR3 is 12 residues long. In DNA, the CDR3 is TGTGCCAGCAGCTCCGCGAGTAGAACCCTCCACTTT. Translated, it gives CASSSASRTLHF.

In DNA form, the CDR3 reads TGTGCTAGTGGTTCCACAGGGGGCGCGGTGGTAGCTTTCTTT. The encoded protein is CASGSTGGAVVAFF. This chain uses TRBV12-5 with TRBJ1-1; TRBD1 aligns across 9 bases. V lost 4 bases to trimming and J lost 10 bases; unmatched junction nucleotides: 10. This CDR3 spans 14 amino acids. The germline V gene has CDR1 LGHNT and CDR2 FRNRAP.

The CDR3 protein is CASSSSGTGNEKLFF. The DNA of the CDR3 is TGTGCCAGCAGCTCCTCCGGGACAGGGAATGAAAAACTGTTTTTT. V is TRBV7-9 and J is TRBJ1-4; 9 bases fit TRBD1. The V and J ends lost 4 bases and 5 bases, in that order; junction bases with no gene match: 5. Germline V gene sequence: CDR1 SEHNR, CDR2 FQNEAQ (reference sequence). The CDR3 is made up of 15 amino acids.

The chain has TRBV7-9 and TRBJ2-7, with D possibly being TRBD2 (6 bases). Germline CDR1 is SEHNR and CDR2 is FQNEAQ (reference sequence). The CDR3 is 14 residues long. The V end lost 1 base, the J end lost 4 bases, and 11 bases lay between the germline ends. For the CDR3, the DNA is TGTGCCAGCAGCTTAGGAGGGAGGTCGTACGAGCAGTACTTC. Encoded protein: CASSLGGRSYEQYF.

J is TRBJ2-7 and V is TRBV11-2; 9 positions agree with TRBD2. V gave up 1 base and J gave up 4 bases; unmatched junction bases: 8. Germline V lookup: CDR1 SGHAT, CDR2 FQNNGV. There are 16 residues in the CDR3. Here the CDR3 reads CASSLGVAGVSYEQYF. In nucleotides, the CDR3 is TGTGCCAGCAGCTTAGGTGTAGCGGGAGTATCATACGAGCAGTACTTC.

The chain joins TRBV3-1 (or the pseudogene TRBV3-2) to TRBJ1-5; possible D gene TRBD1, 6 bases. V lost 4 bases and J lost 10, with 14 bases in between. Germline V gene sequence: CDR1 LGHDT, CDR2 YNNKEL (reference sequence). The CDR3 contains 13 residues. CDR3 sequence reads: CASSPSETGPQHF. CDR3 coding DNA: TGTGCCAGCAGCCCCAGCGAGACAGGACCCCAGCATTTT.

J is TRBJ1-1 and V is TRBV7-2; 8 bases are shared with TRBD1. The ends lost 6 bases at V and 5 bases at J; junction bases unmatched: 8. This CDR3 comprises 14 residues. Germline CDR1 reads SGHTA; CDR2 reads FQGNSA. The CDR3 sequence: CASSFLRGQTEAFF. The CDR3 bases are TGTGCCAGCAGTTTTCTCAGGGGGCAAACTGAAGCTTTCTTT. The whole variable domain, filled in from reference TRBV7-2 and TRBJ1-1, reads GAGVSQSPSNKVTEKGKDVELRCDPISGHTALYWYRQSLGQGLEFLIYFQGNSAPDKSGLPSDRFSAERTGGSVSTLTIQRTQQEDSAVYLCASSFLRGQTEAFFGQGTRLTVV.

The V and J genes are TRBV1 and TRBJ1-1. TRBV1 has pseudogene status. The CDR3 runs to 15 residues. CDR3 sequence: CTSSQGGAGGPEAFF. CDR3 sequence (DNA): TGCACCAGCAGCCAGGGGGGTGCTGGCGGACCTGAAGCTTTCTTT.

The table lists this clone with a count of one. The V and J genes are TRBV6-6 and TRBJ1-1; possible D gene TRBD1, 5 bases. This CDR3 has 11 residues. Trimming left V 5 bases short and J 11 bases short, with 12 bases between. Germline CDR1 MNHNY, CDR2 SVGAGI (reference sequence). Here the CDR3 DNA reads TGTGCCAGCAGTACCAGGGAGGAGGCTTTCTTT. This translates into CASSTREEAFF.

The V call is TRBV3-1 (or the pseudogene TRBV3-2), the J call TRBJ2-3; 7 bases align to TRBD2. V trimming: 4 bases; J trimming: 3 bases; junction bases outside the gene matches: 13. The CDR3 has 17 residues. Per germline, CDR1 LGHDT and CDR2 YNNKEL (reference sequence). The chain's CDR3 is CASSLITTSVATDTQYF. The CDR3 DNA reads TGTGCCAGCAGCCTTATAACCACTAGCGTTGCTACAGATACGCAGTATTTT.

The chain joins TRBV28 to TRBJ1-3; no firm D call. From germline, CDR1 is MDHEN and CDR2 SYDVKM. This CDR3 region has 14 residues. Trimming took 5 bases from V and 2 from J, leaving 10 bases between them. The CDR3 coding sequence is TGTGCCAGCAGTGTCTACGGGGCTGGAAACACCATATATTTT. Protein product: CASSVYGAGNTIYF. The variable domain in full, with the rest retrieved from reference TRBV28 and TRBJ1-3, is DVKVTQSSRYLVKRTGEKVFLECVQDMDHENMFWYRQDPGLGLRLIYFSYDVKMKEKGDIPEGYSVSREKKERFSLILESASTNQTSMYLCASSVYGAGNTIYFGEGSWLTVV.

V usage is TRBV27 and J usage is TRBJ1-2; possibly TRBD1 for D (6 bases). The V and J ends lost 0 bases and 4 bases respectively, with 15 bases between them. The CDR3 covers 16 residues. CDR1 is MNHEY, CDR2 SMNVEV, per germline (reference sequence). CDR3 residues: CASSLSALTGLYGYTF. CDR3 nucleotides: TGTGCCAGCAGTTTATCTGCCCTGACAGGCCTCTATGGCTACACCTTC.

This rearrangement joins TRBV6-2 or TRBV6-3 to TRBJ1-1, with 9 bases fitting TRBD1. Germline CDR1 is MNHEY and CDR2 is SVGEGT. With V trimmed by 4 bases and J by 4 bases, 4 bases remained unmatched. The CDR3 is 14 amino acids. The CDR3 nucleotides are TGTGCCAGCAGTTCCGGACAGGGGATCACTGAAGCTTTCTTT. It codes for CASSSGQGITEAFF.

This sequence joins TRBV27 and TRBJ1-5, with TRBD1 matching 7 bases. Germline V gene lookup returns CDR1 MNHEY and CDR2 SMNVEV (reference sequence). Trimming at V came to 3 bases and at J to 2 bases, leaving 4 bases not matched to a gene. The CDR3 sequence is 15 residues long. The CDR3 region has the DNA TGTGCCAGCAGTTTCCAGGGGGAAGGCAATCAGCCCCAGCATTTT. Its protein is CASSFQGEGNQPQHF.

The V and J genes are TRBV6-4 and TRBJ1-1; 10 bases fit TRBD1. J lost 3 bases, V lost 10 bases, and 11 bases had no gene match. The CDR3 runs 15 residues. CDR1 MRHNA and CDR2 SNTAGT come from the germline V gene. CDR3 coding DNA: TGTGCCATATACGAGACGGACAGGGGGGACACTGAAGCTTTCTTT. Translated: CAIYETDRGDTEAFF.

This clone has a single count. This sequence joins TRBV7-2 and TRBJ2-1; 11 bases are shared with TRBD2. The CDR3 extends over 18 amino acids. V gave up 1 base and J gave up 4 bases; unmatched junction bases: 9. The germline CDR1 and CDR2 sequences are SGHTA and FQGNSA. The CDR3 DNA sequence: TGTGCCAGCAGCTTAGGGGGGCTAGGGACTAGCGGATACAATGAGCAGTTCTTC. The encoded protein is CASSLGGLGTSGYNEQFF. The full variable domain, with the rest looked up from reference TRBV7-2 and TRBJ2-1, is GAGVSQSPSNKVTEKGKDVELRCDPISGHTALYWYRQSLGQGLEFLIYFQGNSAPDKSGLPSDRFSAERTGGSVSTLTIQRTQQEDSAVYLCASSLGGLGTSGYNEQFFGPGTRLTVL.

This clone was detected a few times. The chain has TRBV5-4 and TRBJ1-4; the match to TRBD1 covers 10 bases. Germline V gene data show CDR1 as SGHNT and CDR2 as YYREEE (reference sequence). V lost 4 bases to trimming and J lost 7 bases; unmatched junction nucleotides: 7. The CDR3 contains 15 residues. CDR3 nucleotides: TGTGCCAGCAGCGCAGACAGGGGGCTGGGTGAAAAACTGTTTTTT. Translated, it gives CASSADRGLGEKLFF.

The J gene is TRBJ2-3, the V gene TRBV6-1; 9 bases match TRBD2. CDR1 and CDR2 (germline): MNHNS, SASEGT. CDR3 length: 17 residues. Trimming removed 2 bases from V and 5 bases from J; junction bases left unmatched: 11. In DNA, the CDR3 is TGTGCCAGCAGTGAAATGCTAGCGGGGCAAGCGGGAGATACGCAGTATTTT. This sequence encodes CASSEMLAGQAGDTQYF.

CDR3 nucleotide sequence: TGTGCCAGCAGCGTAGAAGGGGATACCTACGAGCAGTACTTC. Translating gives CASSVEGDTYEQYF. The chain joins TRBV9 to TRBJ2-7; D is perhaps TRBD1 (5 bases). The germline CDR1 and CDR2 sequences are SGDLS and YYNGEE. The CDR3 runs to 14 residues. V lost 0 bases and J lost 2, with 9 bases in between.

The V call is TRBV19, the J call TRBJ2-5, with TRBD1 matching 7 bases. V was clipped by 6 bases and J by 2 bases; unmatched bases: 3. The CDR3 totals 13 residues. Germline CDR1 LNHDA, CDR2 SQIVND (reference sequence). CDR3 amino acids: CASSQGVQETQYF. The CDR3 nucleotides read TGTGCCAGTAGCCAGGGGGTTCAAGAGACCCAGTACTTC. The variable domain in full, completed from reference TRBV19 and TRBJ2-5, reads DGGITQSPKYLFRKEGQNVTLSCEQNLNHDAMYWYRQDPGQGLRLIYYSQIVNDFQKGDIAEGYSVSREKKESFPLTVTSAQKNPTAFYLCASSQGVQETQYFGPGTRLLVL.

The count of this clone is one. CDR3 region: CASKSTSTEQFF. The DNA of the CDR3 is TGTGCCAGCAAATCAACTAGCACTGAGCAGTTCTTC. The rearrangement joins TRBV27 to TRBJ2-1, with TRBD2 as a possible D gene (6 bases). The V end was cut by 7 bases, the J end by 9 bases, with 13 bases between. The CDR3 contains 12 residues. Germline values: CDR1 MNHEY, CDR2 SMNVEV (reference sequence).

The J gene is TRBJ2-2, the V gene TRBV28, with TRBD1 identical over 9 bases. Germline V gives CDR1 MDHEN, CDR2 SYDVKM. This CDR3 comprises 16 residues. V gave up 5 bases and J gave up 6 bases; unmatched junction bases: 10. The CDR3 region has the DNA TGTGCCAGCAGTACGACCGGGACAGGGTTGCCCGGGGAGCTGTTTTTT. This sequence encodes CASSTTGTGLPGELFF.

The chain combines TRBV27 with TRBJ1-2; D gene ambiguous. The CDR3 is 12 residues long. CDR1 is MNHEY, CDR2 SMNVEV, per germline (reference sequence). The V end was cut by 6 bases, the J end by 8 bases, with 13 bases between. CDR3 DNA sequence: TGTGCCAGCAGCCACCCCGGGTACGGCTACACCTTC. This encodes CASSHPGYGYTF.

In this sample, this clone turned up a few times. The genes are TRBV5-4 and TRBJ2-3; D might be TRBD2 (5 bases). Trimming took 4 bases from V and 2 from J, leaving 14 bases between them. In germline, CDR1 is SGHNT, CDR2 YYREEE (reference sequence). CDR3 size: 15 residues. The CDR3 region has the DNA TGTGCCAGCAGCGGGGTCGAGGGCCACACAGATACGCAGTATTTT. Encoded protein: CASSGVEGHTDTQYF.

The gene calls are TRBV6-6 and TRBJ2-1; no definite D call. This CDR3 comprises 12 residues. Trimming left V 4 bases short and J 9 bases short, with 10 bases between. The germline gives CDR1 MNHNY, CDR2 SVGAGI (reference sequence). The CDR3 protein is CASSSSPVEQFF. The DNA of the CDR3 is TGTGCCAGCAGTTCCTCCCCGGTTGAGCAGTTCTTC.

This rearrangement joins TRBV19 to TRBJ1-5, with D tentatively TRBD1 (5 bases). V lost 10 bases and J lost 4, with 20 bases in between. This CDR3 spans 15 amino acids. Germline assignment: CDR1 LNHDA and CDR2 SQIVND (reference sequence). This CDR3 reads CATKEGQGLNQPQHF. The CDR3 region has the DNA TGTGCCACCAAGGAGGGGCAGGGTCTAAATCAGCCCCAGCATTTT.

The rearrangement uses TRBV27 and TRBJ1-5, with D tentatively TRBD1 (5 bases). V was pared by 2 bases and J by 4 bases, with 9 bases between. The germline CDR1 and CDR2 sequences are MNHEY and SMNVEV (reference sequence). This CDR3 is built from 14 residues. The CDR3 protein is CASSLAGQNQPQHF. CDR3 sequence (DNA): TGTGCCAGCAGTTTAGCAGGGCAGAATCAGCCCCAGCATTTT.

This sequence joins TRBV18 and TRBJ1-6, with 9 bases that match TRBD1. This CDR3 is built from 15 residues. CDR1 KGHSH and CDR2 LQKENI come from the germline V gene. Unmatched junction bases numbered 4, after V lost 2 bases and J lost 8 bases. The CDR3 nucleotides are TGTGCCAGCTCACCAGCAGGACAGGGGTATTCACCCCTCCACTTT. Translating it yields CASSPAGQGYSPLHF.